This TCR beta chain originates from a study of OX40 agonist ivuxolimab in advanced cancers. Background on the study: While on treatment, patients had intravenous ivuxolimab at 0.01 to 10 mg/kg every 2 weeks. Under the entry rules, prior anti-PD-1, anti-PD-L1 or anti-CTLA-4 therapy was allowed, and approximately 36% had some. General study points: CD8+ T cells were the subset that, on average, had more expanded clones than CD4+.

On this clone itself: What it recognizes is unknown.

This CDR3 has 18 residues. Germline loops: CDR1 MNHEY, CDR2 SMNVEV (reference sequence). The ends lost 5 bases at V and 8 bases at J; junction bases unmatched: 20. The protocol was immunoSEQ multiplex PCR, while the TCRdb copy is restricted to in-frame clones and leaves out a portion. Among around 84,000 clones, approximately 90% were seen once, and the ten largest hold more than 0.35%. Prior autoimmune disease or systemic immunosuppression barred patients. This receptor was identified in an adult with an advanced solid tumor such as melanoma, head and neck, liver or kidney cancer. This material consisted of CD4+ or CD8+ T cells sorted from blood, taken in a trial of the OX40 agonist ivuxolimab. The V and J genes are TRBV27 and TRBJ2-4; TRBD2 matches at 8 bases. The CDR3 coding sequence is TGTGCCAGCAGTCCCTTACCACCTCCGGGGGGGGTGGGGGACATTCAGTACTTC. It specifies CASSPLPPPGGVGDIQYF.